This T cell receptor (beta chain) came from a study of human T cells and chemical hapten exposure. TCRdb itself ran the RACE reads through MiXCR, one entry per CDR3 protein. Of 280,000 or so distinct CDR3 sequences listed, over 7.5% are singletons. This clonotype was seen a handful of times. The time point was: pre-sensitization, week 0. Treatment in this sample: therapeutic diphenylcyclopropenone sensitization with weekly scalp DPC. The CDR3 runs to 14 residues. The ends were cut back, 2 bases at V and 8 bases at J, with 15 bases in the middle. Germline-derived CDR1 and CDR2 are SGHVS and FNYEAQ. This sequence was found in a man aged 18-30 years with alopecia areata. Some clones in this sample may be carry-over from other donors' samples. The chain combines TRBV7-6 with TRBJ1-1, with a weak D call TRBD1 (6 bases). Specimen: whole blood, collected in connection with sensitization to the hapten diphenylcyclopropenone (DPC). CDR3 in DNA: TGTGCCAGCAGCTTAACTGGGGGCCGGGGGGAAGCTTTCTTT. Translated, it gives CASSLTGGRGEAFF.